The clone carrying this TCR beta chain was seen repeatedly, ten times or more. What it binds is not known. CDR1 and CDR2 from the germline V gene are DFQATT and SNEGSKA (reference sequence). The CDR3 is made up of 12 amino acids. The germline V and J ends were trimmed by 1 base and 3 bases, with 5 bases remaining between them. TCRdb re-analysed the reads in MiXCR, keeping a single row per CDR3 protein. This table holds about 260,000 distinct CDR3 sequences, roughly 9.1% found once. The data derive from a study of T cell repertoires in cytomegalovirus infection. Study as a whole: Based on public TCR beta signatures, there were indications of CMV infection and of a matching HLA type. Study results and caveats: HLA-C-restricted CMV-specific TCR beta clonotypes prevailed in the ex vivo response.

The sequence came from a human donor in good health (CMV status not recorded). Some clones in this sample may be carry-over from other donors' samples. The chain joins TRBV20-1 to TRBJ2-3, with D uncertain. Sequenced input: PBMCs. Written as DNA, the CDR3 is TGCAGTGCTAGAGTACAAACAGATACGCAGTATTTT. Its protein product is CSARVQTDTQYF.